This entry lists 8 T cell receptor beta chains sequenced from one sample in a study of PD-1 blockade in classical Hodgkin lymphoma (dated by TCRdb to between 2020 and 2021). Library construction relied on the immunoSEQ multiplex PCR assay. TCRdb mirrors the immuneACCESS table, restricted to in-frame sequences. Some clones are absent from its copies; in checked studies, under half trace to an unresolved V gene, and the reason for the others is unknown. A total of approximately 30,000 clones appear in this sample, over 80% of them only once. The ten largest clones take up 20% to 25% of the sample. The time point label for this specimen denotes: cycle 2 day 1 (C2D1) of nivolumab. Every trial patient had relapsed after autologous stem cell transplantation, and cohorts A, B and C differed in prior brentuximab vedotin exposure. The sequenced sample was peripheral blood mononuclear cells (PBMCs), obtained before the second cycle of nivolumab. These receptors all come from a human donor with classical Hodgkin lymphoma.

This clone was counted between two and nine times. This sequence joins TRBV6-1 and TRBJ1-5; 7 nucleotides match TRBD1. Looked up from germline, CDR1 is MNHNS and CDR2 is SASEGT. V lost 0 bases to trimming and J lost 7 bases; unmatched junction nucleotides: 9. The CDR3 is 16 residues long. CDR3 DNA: TGTGCCAGCAGTGAAGCCTCACAGGGGTTTGGACAGCCCCAGCATTTT. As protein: CASSEASQGFGQPQHF.

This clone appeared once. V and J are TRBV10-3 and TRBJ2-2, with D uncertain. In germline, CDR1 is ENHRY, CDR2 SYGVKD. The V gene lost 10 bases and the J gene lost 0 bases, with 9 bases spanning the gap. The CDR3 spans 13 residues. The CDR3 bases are TGTGCCACCGCTATCGCGAACACCGGGGAGCTGTTTTTT. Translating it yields CATAIANTGELFF.

The CDR3 nucleotides read TGTGCCACCAGCGGGGGGAACACTGAAGCTTTCTTT. It is translated as CATSGGNTEAFF. The J gene is TRBJ1-1, the V gene TRBV15; the D gene is possibly TRBD1 (5 bases). V was clipped by 5 bases and J by 1 base, with 5 bases between them. From germline, CDR1 is LNHNV and CDR2 YYDKDF (reference sequence). The CDR3 is made up of 12 amino acids.

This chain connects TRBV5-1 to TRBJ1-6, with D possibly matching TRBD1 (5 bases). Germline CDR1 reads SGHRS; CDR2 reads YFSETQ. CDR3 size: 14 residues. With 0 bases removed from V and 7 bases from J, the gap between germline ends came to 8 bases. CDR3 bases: TGCGCCAGCAGCTTGGGGACAAGGAATTCACCCCTCCACTTT. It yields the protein CASSLGTRNSPLHF.

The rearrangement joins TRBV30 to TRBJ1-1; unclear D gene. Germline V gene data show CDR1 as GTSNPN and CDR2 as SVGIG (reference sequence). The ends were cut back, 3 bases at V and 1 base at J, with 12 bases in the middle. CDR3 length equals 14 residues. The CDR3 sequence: CAWRTRHRNTEAFF. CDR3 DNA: TGTGCCTGGAGGACTCGACATCGGAACACTGAAGCTTTCTTT.

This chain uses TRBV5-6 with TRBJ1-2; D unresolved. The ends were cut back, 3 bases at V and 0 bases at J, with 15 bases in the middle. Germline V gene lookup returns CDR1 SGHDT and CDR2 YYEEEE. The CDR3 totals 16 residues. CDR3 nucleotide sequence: TGTGCCAGCAGCTACCCCTGGGGATCAGCTAACTATGGCTACACCTTC. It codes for CASSYPWGSANYGYTF.

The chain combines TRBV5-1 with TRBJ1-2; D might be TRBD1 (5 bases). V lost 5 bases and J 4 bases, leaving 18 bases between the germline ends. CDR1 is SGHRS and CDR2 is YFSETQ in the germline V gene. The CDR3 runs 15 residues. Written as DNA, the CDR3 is TGCGCCAGCAGAGGGGCCGTACCAGAAGGCTATGGCTACACCTTC. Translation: CASRGAVPEGYGYTF.

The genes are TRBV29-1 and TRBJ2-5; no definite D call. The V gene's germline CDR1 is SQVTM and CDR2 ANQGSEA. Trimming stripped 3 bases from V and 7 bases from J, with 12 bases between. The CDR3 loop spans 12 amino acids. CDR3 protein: CSVERSWGTQYF. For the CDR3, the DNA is TGCAGCGTTGAGCGGAGCTGGGGGACCCAGTACTTC.